This T cell receptor beta chain appears in the sequencing data of a study of blood T cell repertoires in COVID-19. This CDR3 contains 14 residues. Per germline, CDR1 LNHDA and CDR2 SQIVND (reference sequence). Unmatched junction bases numbered 7, after V lost 6 bases and J lost 6 bases. Repertoires were generated with immunoSEQ multiplex PCR, while TCRdb's copy carries only in-frame clones and drops some. The repertoire consists of about 190,000 clones, with roughly 73% occurring once and the leading ten covering approximately 3%. V and J are TRBV19 and TRBJ2-3; the match to TRBD2 covers 9 bases. The receptor's source is a woman at least 80 years old with active or convalescent COVID-19. Sequencing was done on a sample of peripheral blood. DNA for the CDR3: TGTGCCAGTAGGGCGCGGGGGGGCCCCGATACGCAGTATTTT. This translates into CASRARGGPDTQYF.